This T cell receptor (beta chain) was profiled in a study of siplizumab effects on memory and regulatory T cells. Study results and caveats: Siplizumab gave mappable alloreactive CD4+ clones an average Treg-derived fraction of roughly 72%, against around 30% in controls.

Of note for this clone: The antigen is unknown.

V was trimmed by 10 bases and J by 1 base, leaving 13 bases between them. CDR3 size: 13 residues. The germline gives CDR1 MDHEN, CDR2 SYDVKM. Generated by immunoSEQ multiplex PCR, the TCRdb table keeps only in-frame clones and is missing some. The sample has around 72,000 clones, more than 80% seen once. This receptor was identified in a human donor in good health. Material for sequencing was CD8+ T cells sorted from blood. This sequence joins TRBV28 and TRBJ2-5, with TRBD2 as a possible D gene (5 bases). The CDR3 DNA is TGTGCCATTCGGGGAGCCTTCCAAGAGACCCAGTACTTC. It encodes CAIRGAFQETQYF.